The subject of this entry is one TCR beta chain. Specified time point: patch test 1, 2 weeks after DPC sensitization. Treatment described: therapeutic diphenylcyclopropenone sensitization with weekly scalp DPC. J was trimmed by 3 bases and V by 0 bases; bases with no gene match: 5. CDR1 is MDHEN, CDR2 SYDVKM, per germline. The CDR3 sequence is 15 residues long. This specimen comes from a study of human T cells and chemical hapten exposure. Unique molecular identifiers were linked by the library to individual cDNA molecules. MiXCR was run by TCRdb on the RACE reads, yielding one entry per CDR3 protein. Of under 120,000 distinct CDR3 sequences listed, roughly 9.6% were seen once; the top ten hold around 3.5%.

V usage is TRBV28 and J usage is TRBJ2-7, with 7 bases that match TRBD1. This sample comprised whole blood, obtained in connection with sensitization to the hapten diphenylcyclopropenone (DPC). The sequence was collected from a woman aged 40 to 50 with alopecia areata. Some clones in this sample may be carry-over from other donors' samples. CDR3 sequence (DNA): TGTGCCAGCAGTTTATGGGGAGACAGGGACTACGAGCAGTACTTC. This gives the protein CASSLWGDRDYEQYF. The whole variable domain, filled in from reference TRBV28 and TRBJ2-7, reads DVKVTQSSRYLVKRTGEKVFLECVQDMDHENMFWYRQDPGLGLRLIYFSYDVKMKEKGDIPEGYSVSREKKERFSLILESASTNQTSMYLCASSLWGDRDYEQYFGPGTRLTVT.